This T cell receptor (beta chain) was sequenced in a study of CD8+CD57+ T cells in acquired aplastic anemia (dated by TCRdb to between 2017 and 2018). In the study overall: On average, sorted CD4+ and CD8+ cells yielded around 3.5 ug of extracted DNA, with a range of roughly 0.18 to 30 ug. CD8+CD57+ expansion was defined as frequency above the mean frequency observed in healthy subjects. What the study reported, not specific to this receptor: No significant difference in CD8+ Simpson's diversity was found between patients and healthy controls (P=0.060). Some 27 CD8+ CDR3 sequences were found in both patients and controls but appeared to be highly expressed in patients and within the immunodominant clones of the patients.

Profiling of TCR beta VDJ combinations and CDR3 sequences used genomic DNA as the template. An Illumina HiSeq 2000 was the platform used for TCR repertoire sequencing. The paper's processing steps were these. Repertoire assessment relied on Simpson's diversity index, CDR3 size and DJ length profiles, and TRBV/TRBJ rearrangement plots. The immunodominant clone was defined as the most abundant DNA sequence in deep sequencing data. CDR3 amino acid sequences were screened for sharing across subjects and were compared with published repertoires and the VDJdb database. TCRdb redid the processing of the public reads, applying fastp at Q25 and MiXCR, and retained in-frame beta chains. Every entry covers one CDR3 protein and lists the most common genes and DNA from its rows. TCRdb's processing, not the authors', yielded these V and J calls. The sample records over 150,000 distinct CDR3 sequences, just over 50% of which are singletons. The ten largest clones add up to over 9.5% of the sample.

Expansion of CD8+CD57+ cells had been shown by flow cytometry in the patients chosen for sequencing. Severe acquired aplastic anemia was diagnosed in all patients according to International Study of Aplastic Anemia and Agranulocytosis and Camitta criteria. Patients had received no therapy at the time of blood sampling. The study deep-sequenced TCR repertoires of sorted CD4+ and CD8+ blood T cells from severe aplastic anemia patients and healthy subjects. Patients were enrolled under clinicaltrials.gov protocols 00001620, 01623167, 00001397, 00071045, 00081523 and 00961064 in the USA. Ficoll-Paque density gradient centrifugation was used to isolate peripheral blood mononuclear cells. Before DNA extraction, CD4+ and CD8+ T cells were sorted by FACS or by magnetic beads. Remarks on this clonotype: Its antigen has not been determined. Base qualities are not at hand, and no much larger clone is one base apart.

Here V drops 4 bases and J drops 4 bases, and the junction holds 12 bases not matched to any gene. CDR1 and CDR2 are drawn from the germline V gene: LGHNA, YSLEER. Spanning cysteine to phenylalanine, the CDR3 consists of 16 amino acids. The CDR3 DNA has 48 bases and is translated from base 1. The chain is assembled from TRBV4-3 and TRBJ1-2; TRBD1 lines up with 7 middle nucleotides. This sequence originates from a human donor with aplastic anemia. Sequenced: sorted CD4+, CD8+, or CD8+CD57+ T cells (not recorded which) from PBMCs. CDR3 protein: CASSPDGQARGYGYTF. The sequenced DNA: TGCGCCAGCAGCCCCGACGGACAGGCCCGCGGCTATGGCTACACCTTC.